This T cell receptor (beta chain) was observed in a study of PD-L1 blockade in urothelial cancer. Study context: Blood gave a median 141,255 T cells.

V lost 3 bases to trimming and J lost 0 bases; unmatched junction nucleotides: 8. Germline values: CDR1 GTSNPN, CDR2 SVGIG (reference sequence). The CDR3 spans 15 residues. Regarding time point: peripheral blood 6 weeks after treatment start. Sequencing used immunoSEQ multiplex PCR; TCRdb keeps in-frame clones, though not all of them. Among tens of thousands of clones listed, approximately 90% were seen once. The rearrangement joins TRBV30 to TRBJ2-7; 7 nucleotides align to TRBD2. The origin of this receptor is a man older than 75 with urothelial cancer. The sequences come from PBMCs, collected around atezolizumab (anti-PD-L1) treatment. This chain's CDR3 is CAWRITSESSYEQYF. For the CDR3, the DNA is TGTGCCTGGAGGATAACTAGCGAAAGCTCCTACGAGCAGTACTTC.